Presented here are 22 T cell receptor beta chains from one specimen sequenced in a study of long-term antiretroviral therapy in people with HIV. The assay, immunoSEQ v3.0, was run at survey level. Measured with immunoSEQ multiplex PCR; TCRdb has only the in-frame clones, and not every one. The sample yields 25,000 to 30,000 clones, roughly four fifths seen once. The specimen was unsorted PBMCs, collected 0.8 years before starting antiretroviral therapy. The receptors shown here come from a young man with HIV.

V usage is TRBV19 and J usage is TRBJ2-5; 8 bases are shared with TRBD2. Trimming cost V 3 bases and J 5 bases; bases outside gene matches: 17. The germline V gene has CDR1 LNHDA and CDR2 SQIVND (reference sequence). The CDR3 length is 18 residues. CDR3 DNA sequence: TGTGCCAGTAGTATCTCTTCAGGTGGCGGGAGGTTACGGGAGACCCAGTACTTC. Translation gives CASSISSGGGRLRETQYF.

The CDR3 coding sequence is TGTGCCAGCAGCTTAGCAGGCAGGGGGCTATGGCTGAATGAGCAGTTCTTC. This sequence encodes CASSLAGRGLWLNEQFF. The chain joins TRBV7-9 to TRBJ2-1; 8 bases line up with TRBD1. This CDR3 is 17 amino acids long. V shed 0 bases and J 7 bases; nucleotides not matched to a gene: 11. Germline CDR1 is SEHNR and CDR2 is FQNEAQ (reference sequence).

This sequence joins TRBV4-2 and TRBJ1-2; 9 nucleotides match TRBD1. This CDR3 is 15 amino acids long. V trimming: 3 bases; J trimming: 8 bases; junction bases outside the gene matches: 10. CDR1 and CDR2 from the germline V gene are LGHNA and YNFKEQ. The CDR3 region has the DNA TGTGCCAGCAGCCACACGGGACAGGGCGCTTCAGGCTACACCTTC. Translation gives CASSHTGQGASGYTF.

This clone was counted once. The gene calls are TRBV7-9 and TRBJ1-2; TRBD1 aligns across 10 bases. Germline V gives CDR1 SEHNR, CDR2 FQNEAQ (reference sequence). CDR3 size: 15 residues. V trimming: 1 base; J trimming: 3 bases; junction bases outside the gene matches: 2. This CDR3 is CASSLVTGGDYGYTF. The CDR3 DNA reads TGTGCCAGCAGCTTAGTGACAGGGGGCGACTATGGCTACACCTTC.

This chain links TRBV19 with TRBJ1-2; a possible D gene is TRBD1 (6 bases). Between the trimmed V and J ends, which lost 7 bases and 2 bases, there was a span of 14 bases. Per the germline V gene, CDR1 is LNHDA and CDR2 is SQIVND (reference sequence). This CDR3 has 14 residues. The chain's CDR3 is CASTPGGPNYGYTF. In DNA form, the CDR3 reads TGTGCCAGTACCCCGGGGGGGCCCAACTATGGCTACACCTTC.

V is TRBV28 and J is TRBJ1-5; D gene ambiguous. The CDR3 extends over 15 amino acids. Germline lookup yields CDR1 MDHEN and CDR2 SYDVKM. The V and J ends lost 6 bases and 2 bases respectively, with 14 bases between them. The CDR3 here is CASSWGIDGNQPQHF. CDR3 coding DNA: TGTGCCAGCAGCTGGGGAATAGACGGCAATCAGCCCCAGCATTTT.

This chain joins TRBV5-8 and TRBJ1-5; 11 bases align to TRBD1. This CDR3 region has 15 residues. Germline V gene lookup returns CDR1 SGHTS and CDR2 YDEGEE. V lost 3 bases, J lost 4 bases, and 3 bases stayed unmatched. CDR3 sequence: CASSWDRGANQPQHF. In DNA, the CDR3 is TGTGCCAGCAGCTGGGACAGGGGGGCAAATCAGCCCCAGCATTTT.

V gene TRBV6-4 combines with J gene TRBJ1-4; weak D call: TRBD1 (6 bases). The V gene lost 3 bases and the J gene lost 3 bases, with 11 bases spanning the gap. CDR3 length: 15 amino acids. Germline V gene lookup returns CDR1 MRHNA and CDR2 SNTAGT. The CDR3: CASSESAGANEKLFF. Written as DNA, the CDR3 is TGTGCCAGCAGTGAATCGGCAGGGGCTAATGAAAAACTGTTTTTT.

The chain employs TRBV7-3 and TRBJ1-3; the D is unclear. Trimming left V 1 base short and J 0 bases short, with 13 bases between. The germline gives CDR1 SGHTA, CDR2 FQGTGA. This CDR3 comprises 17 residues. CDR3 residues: CASSLNGPTLSGNTIYF. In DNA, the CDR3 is TGTGCCAGCAGCTTAAACGGGCCAACCCTCTCTGGAAACACCATATATTTT.

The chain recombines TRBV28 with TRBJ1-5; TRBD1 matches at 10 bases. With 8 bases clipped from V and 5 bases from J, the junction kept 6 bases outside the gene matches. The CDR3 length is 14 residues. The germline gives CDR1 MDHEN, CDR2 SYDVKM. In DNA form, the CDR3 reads TGTGCCAGCGAGTTCGGGACAGGGGATCAGCCCCAGCATTTT. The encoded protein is CASEFGTGDQPQHF.

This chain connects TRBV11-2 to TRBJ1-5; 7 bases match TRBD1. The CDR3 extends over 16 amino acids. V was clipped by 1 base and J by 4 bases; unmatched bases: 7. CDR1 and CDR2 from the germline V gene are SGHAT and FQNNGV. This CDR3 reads CASSLGRSGGNQPQHF. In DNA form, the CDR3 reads TGTGCCAGCAGCTTAGGACGGTCAGGGGGTAATCAGCCCCAGCATTTT.

The CDR3 sequence is CASSFLSGGAYEQYF. CDR3 nucleotides: TGTGCCAGCAGCTTTCTTAGCGGGGGGGCCTACGAGCAGTACTTC. V gene TRBV7-9 combines with J gene TRBJ2-7, with TRBD2 identical over 11 bases. This CDR3 is 15 amino acids long. Germline V gene sequence: CDR1 SEHNR, CDR2 FQNEAQ (reference sequence). The ends lost 3 bases at V and 2 bases at J; junction bases unmatched: 3. The whole variable domain, remainder taken from reference TRBV7-9 and TRBJ2-7, is DTGVSQNPRHKITKRGQNVTFRCDPISEHNRLYWYRQTLGQGPEFLTYFQNEAQLEKSRLLSDRFSAERPKGSFSTLEIQRTEQGDSAMYLCASSFLSGGAYEQYFGPGTRLTVT.

This CDR3 reads CASSFGGFKGYEQYF. CDR3 sequence (DNA): TGTGCCAGCAGCTTTGGAGGATTCAAGGGCTACGAGCAGTACTTC. The gene calls are TRBV11-2 and TRBJ2-7; D perhaps matches TRBD2 (5 bases). Trimming left V 3 bases short and J 3 bases short, with 15 bases between. This CDR3 has 15 amino acids. The germline V gene has CDR1 SGHAT and CDR2 FQNNGV.

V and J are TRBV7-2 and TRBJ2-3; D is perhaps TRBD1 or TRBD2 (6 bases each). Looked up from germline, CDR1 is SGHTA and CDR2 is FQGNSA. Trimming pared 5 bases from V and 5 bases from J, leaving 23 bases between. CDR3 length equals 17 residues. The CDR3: CASSPTSGGGRIDTQYF. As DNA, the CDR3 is TGTGCCAGCAGCCCAACCTCCGGAGGGGGGCGCATAGATACGCAGTATTTT.

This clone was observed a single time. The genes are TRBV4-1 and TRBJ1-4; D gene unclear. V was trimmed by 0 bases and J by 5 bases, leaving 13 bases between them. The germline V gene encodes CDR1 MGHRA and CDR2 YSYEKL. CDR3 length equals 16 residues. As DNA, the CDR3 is TGCGCCAGCAGCCAAGATCAACGTTCCTGGAATGAAAAACTGTTTTTT. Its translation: CASSQDQRSWNEKLFF.

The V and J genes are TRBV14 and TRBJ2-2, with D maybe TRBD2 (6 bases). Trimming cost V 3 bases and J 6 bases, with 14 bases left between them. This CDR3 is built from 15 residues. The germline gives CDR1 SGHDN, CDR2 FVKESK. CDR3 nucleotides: TGTGCCAGCAGCCATCCTGGGGGGTCCGCCGGGGAGCTGTTTTTT. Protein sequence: CASSHPGGSAGELFF.

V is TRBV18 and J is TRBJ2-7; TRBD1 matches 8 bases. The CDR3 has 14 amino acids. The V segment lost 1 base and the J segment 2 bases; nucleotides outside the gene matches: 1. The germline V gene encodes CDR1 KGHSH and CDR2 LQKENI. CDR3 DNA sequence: TGTGCCAGCTCACCACGGGACAGGACCTACGAGCAGTACTTC. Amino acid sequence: CASSPRDRTYEQYF. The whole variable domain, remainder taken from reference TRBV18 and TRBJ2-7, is NAGVMQNPRHLVRRRGQEARLRCSPMKGHSHVYWYRQLPEEGLKFMVYLQKENIIDESGMPKERFSAEFPKEGPSILRIQQVVRGDSAAYFCASSPRDRTYEQYFGPGTRLTVT.

The CDR3 here is CASSYIPRYSPLHF. CDR3 in DNA: TGTGCCAGCAGTTACATTCCTAGATATTCACCCCTCCACTTT. The genes are TRBV6-6 and TRBJ1-6; D ambiguous. Trimming left V 2 bases short and J 8 bases short, with 10 bases between. CDR3 length: 14 residues. Germline V gene data show CDR1 as MNHNY and CDR2 as SVGAGI (reference sequence).

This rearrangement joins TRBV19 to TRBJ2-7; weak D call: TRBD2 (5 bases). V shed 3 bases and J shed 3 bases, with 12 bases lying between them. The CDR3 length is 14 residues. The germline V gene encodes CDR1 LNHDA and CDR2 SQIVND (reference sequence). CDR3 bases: TGTGCCAGTAGTATCACTGGGAGCCTCTACGAGCAGTACTTC. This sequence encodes CASSITGSLYEQYF.

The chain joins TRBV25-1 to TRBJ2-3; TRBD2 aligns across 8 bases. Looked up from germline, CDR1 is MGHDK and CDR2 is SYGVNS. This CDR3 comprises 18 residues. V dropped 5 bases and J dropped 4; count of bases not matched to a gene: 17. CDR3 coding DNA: TGTGCCAGCAGTCTCTTGGGCGTAGTAGCGGGACACTCAGATACGCAGTATTTT. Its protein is CASSLLGVVAGHSDTQYF.

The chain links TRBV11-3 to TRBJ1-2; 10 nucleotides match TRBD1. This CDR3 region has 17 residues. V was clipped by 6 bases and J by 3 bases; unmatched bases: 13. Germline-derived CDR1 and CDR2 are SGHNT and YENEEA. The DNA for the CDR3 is TGTGCCAGCAGATATTTGCCCGGACAGGGGGTTGACTATGGCTACACCTTC. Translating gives CASRYLPGQGVDYGYTF.

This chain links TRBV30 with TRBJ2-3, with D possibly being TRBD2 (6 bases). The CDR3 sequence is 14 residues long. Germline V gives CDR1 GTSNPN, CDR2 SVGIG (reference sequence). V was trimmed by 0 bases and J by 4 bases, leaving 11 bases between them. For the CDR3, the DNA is TGTGCCTGGAGTGTACGGGGGAGATCAGATACGCAGTATTTT. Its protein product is CAWSVRGRSDTQYF.